The 32 T cell receptor beta chains below were found in one sample sequenced in a study of neurological immune-mediated disorders. MiXCR was run by TCRdb on the 5' RACE reads, yielding one entry per CDR3 protein. Of tens of thousands of distinct CDR3 sequences in the sample, more than 6.5% were seen once. The sequencing input was PBMCs. Receptors originate from a middle-aged woman in good health.

This clonotype was counted many times. CDR3 in amino acids: CASSLVGTPFNEQFF. In DNA, the CDR3 is TGTGCCAGCAGCTTAGTAGGGACCCCTTTTAATGAGCAGTTCTTC. The chain carries TRBV11-3 and TRBJ2-1; either TRBD1 or TRBD2 may fit D (5 bases each). Germline V CDR1 and CDR2: SGHNT, YENEEA. V was trimmed by 1 base and J by 7 bases, leaving 14 bases between them. The CDR3 totals 15 residues.

Ten or more counts support this clonotype. This chain joins TRBV7-2 and TRBJ1-1; TRBD1 might be the D (5 bases). Germline assignment: CDR1 SGHTA and CDR2 FQGNSA. CDR3 size: 13 residues. V was pared by 2 bases and J by 5 bases, with 9 bases between. The chain's CDR3 is CASSLMRGTEAFF. The CDR3 nucleotides are TGTGCCAGCAGCTTAATGAGGGGTACTGAAGCTTTCTTT.

This clonotype has at least ten counts. Here the CDR3 reads CASSLVGGDTEAFF. The CDR3 region has the DNA TGTGCCAGCAGCTTAGTAGGGGGGGACACTGAAGCTTTCTTT. The chain combines TRBV7-8 with TRBJ1-1, with D possibly matching TRBD1 (6 bases). The germline gives CDR1 SGHVS, CDR2 FQNEAQ. Deletions cut 1 base from V and 3 bases from J, with 9 bases between. The CDR3 runs to 14 residues.

This clonotype was detected many times. The chain is built from TRBV4-2 and TRBJ2-3; D not certain. The V end was cut by 1 base, the J end by 1 base, with 12 bases between. CDR1 LGHNA and CDR2 YNFKEQ come from the germline V gene. The CDR3 is made up of 16 amino acids. CDR3: CASSQVIAVGTDTQYF. The CDR3 DNA follows: TGTGCCAGCAGCCAAGTTATAGCTGTAGGCACAGATACGCAGTATTTT.

In this sample, this clonotype turned up many times. V is TRBV9 and J is TRBJ2-2; D is uncertain. The CDR3 loop spans 18 amino acids. Germline values: CDR1 SGDLS, CDR2 YYNGEE. V lost 0 bases, J lost 5 bases, and 20 bases lay in between. Here the CDR3 DNA reads TGTGCCAGCAGCGTAGGAGACTCGGGCGCCCCGGGTACCGGGGAGCTGTTTTTT. Encoded protein: CASSVGDSGAPGTGELFF.

This clonotype came up many times. The V call is TRBV5-1, the J call TRBJ1-2; maybe TRBD1 (5 bases). This CDR3 contains 17 residues. CDR1 SGHRS and CDR2 YFSETQ come from the germline V gene. With 0 bases removed from V and 1 base from J, the gap between germline ends came to 16 bases. CDR3 in amino acids: CASSLAKLGRSNYGYTF. The DNA of the CDR3 is TGCGCCAGCAGCTTGGCCAAGCTGGGACGGAGTAACTATGGCTACACCTTC.

Of note for this clonotype: A much larger clone differs by one base, so this may be a read error. The chain has TRBV4-1 and TRBJ2-1; 9 bases fit TRBD2. With V trimmed by 5 bases and J by 8 bases, 7 bases remained unmatched. This CDR3 is built from 14 residues. Per the germline V gene, CDR1 is MGHRA and CDR2 is YSYEKL. The CDR3 reads CASSYGGGVDEQFF. The CDR3 DNA reads TGCGCCAGCAGCTATGGCGGGGGGGTGGATGAGCAGTTCTTC.

This clonotype was counted many times. This chain links TRBV7-9 with TRBJ1-2; a possible D gene is TRBD1 (5 bases). The V end lost 5 bases, the J end lost 5 bases, and 27 bases lay between the germline ends. The CDR3 runs 18 residues. Germline V gene sequence: CDR1 SEHNR, CDR2 FQNEAQ (reference sequence). For the CDR3, the DNA is TGTGCCAGCAGCCAATATCCTCCCAGGACACTCCTGGATTATGGCTACACCTTC. Amino acids: CASSQYPPRTLLDYGYTF.

This clonotype was observed many times. DNA of the CDR3: TGCGCCAGCAGCCCCGGCGCCGGGACTAGCTACGAGCAGTACGTC. This gives the protein CASSPGAGTSYEQYV. The V gene is TRBV5-1, the J gene TRBJ2-7, with 8 bases matching TRBD2. The CDR3 loop spans 15 amino acids. The J segment lost 3 bases and the V segment lost 4 bases, leaving 9 bases of the junction unmatched. Germline assignment: CDR1 SGHRS and CDR2 YFSETQ.

This clonotype has ten or more counts. The rearrangement links TRBV6-5 to TRBJ1-1; TRBD1 might be the D (6 bases). This CDR3 spans 14 amino acids. The germline CDR1 and CDR2 sequences are MNHEY and SVGAGI. Trimming pared 6 bases from V and 1 base from J, leaving 12 bases between. This CDR3 reads CASRPGGGNTEAFF. CDR3 sequence (DNA): TGTGCCAGCAGGCCGGGAGGGGGGAACACTGAAGCTTTCTTT.

This clonotype appeared a few times. V gene TRBV7-6 combines with J gene TRBJ2-2; the D is unclear. The germline V gene encodes CDR1 SGHVS and CDR2 FNYEAQ. The V gene lost 1 base and the J gene lost 2 bases, with 8 bases spanning the gap. The CDR3 spans 15 residues. As DNA, the CDR3 is TGTGCCAGCAGCTTAGAACCAGCAAACACCGGGGAGCTGTTTTTT. Translation: CASSLEPANTGELFF.

This clonotype has a count of ten or more. The rearrangement uses TRBV10-3 and TRBJ1-5; D perhaps matches TRBD1 (5 bases). The CDR3 totals 14 residues. Germline V gives CDR1 ENHRY, CDR2 SYGVKD. Deletions cut 2 bases from V and 7 bases from J, with 12 bases between. The CDR3 bases are TGTGCCATCAGTGAGGGGAGGGACGGGCAGCCCCAGCATTTT. Its protein is CAISEGRDGQPQHF.

The rearrangement uses TRBV20-1 and TRBJ1-2; D might be TRBD1 (6 bases). This CDR3 has 15 residues. The V gene lost 1 base and the J gene lost 0 bases, with 12 bases spanning the gap. Germline CDR1 DFQATT, CDR2 SNEGSKA (reference sequence). The CDR3 region has the DNA TGCAGTGCTAGAGTCGAGGACAGAACTAACTATGGCTACACCTTC. It yields the protein CSARVEDRTNYGYTF.

This clonotype was detected many times. The V call is TRBV6-5, the J call TRBJ1-3; D remains unclear. CDR1 is MNHEY and CDR2 is SVGAGI in the germline V gene. V was shortened by 0 bases and J by 0 bases, with 3 bases between the two germline ends. There are 14 residues in the CDR3. Here the CDR3 DNA reads TGTGCCAGCAGTTACTCCAGCTCTGGAAACACCATATATTTT. Translated: CASSYSSSGNTIYF.

This clonotype was detected many times. This chain uses TRBV7-2 with TRBJ1-5; TRBD1 aligns across 11 bases. Germline lookup yields CDR1 SGHTA and CDR2 FQGNSA. The junction had 6 bases not matched to a gene; V was cut back by 6 bases and J by 5 bases. This CDR3 contains 15 residues. The CDR3 region has the DNA TGTGCCAGCAGTTTCCGGACAGGGGGCGATCAGCCCCAGCATTTT. Its protein is CASSFRTGGDQPQHF.

This clonotype was counted ten times or more. The chain employs TRBV10-3 and TRBJ2-7; no clear D. The CDR3 consists of 12 residues. Trimming took off 4 bases at V and 5 bases at J, with 9 bases between the two ends. Germline values: CDR1 ENHRY, CDR2 SYGVKD. The CDR3 sequence: CAISGYVDEQYF. CDR3 DNA: TGTGCCATCAGTGGATATGTGGACGAGCAGTACTTC.

This clonotype was observed many times. CDR3 sequence reads: CASSHGQENTEAFF. The CDR3 coding sequence is TGCGCCAGCAGCCACGGACAGGAAAACACTGAAGCTTTCTTT. The chain links TRBV5-1 to TRBJ1-1, with 7 bases identical to TRBD1. V lost 4 bases and J lost 2; bases outside the gene matches: 5. CDR3 length equals 14 residues. Germline V gene sequence: CDR1 SGHRS, CDR2 YFSETQ. The full variable domain, rest sourced from reference TRBV5-1 and TRBJ1-1, is KAGVTQTPRYLIKTRGQQVTLSCSPISGHRSVSWYQQTPGQGLQFLFEYFSETQRNKGNFPGRFSGRQFSNSRSEMNVSTLELGDSALYLCASSHGQENTEAFFGQGTRLTVV.

A note on this clonotype: This may arise from a read error, as a much more abundant clone is one base away. The chain has TRBV5-5 and TRBJ2-3; possible D gene TRBD1, 6 bases. This CDR3 comprises 14 residues. V lost 4 bases and J lost 5, with 14 bases in between. From germline, CDR1 is SGHKS and CDR2 YYEKEE (reference sequence). The CDR3 loop reads CASSLLQGVDTQYF. The DNA for the CDR3 is TGTGCCAGCAGCCTTTTACAGGGTGTAGATACGCAGTATTTT.

This clonotype was picked up many times. This chain uses TRBV3-1 with TRBJ1-1, with 9 bases matching TRBD1. The CDR3 runs to 14 residues. V dropped 2 bases and J dropped 4; count of bases not matched to a gene: 2. Per germline, CDR1 LGHDT and CDR2 YNNKEL (reference sequence). CDR3 sequence: CASSQPDRGTEAFF. DNA of the CDR3: TGTGCCAGCAGCCAACCGGACAGGGGCACTGAAGCTTTCTTT.

This clonotype has a count of ten or more. The chain couples TRBV20-1 to TRBJ2-3, with TRBD2 identical over 13 bases. The CDR3 extends over 16 amino acids. V shed 6 bases and J 6 bases; nucleotides not matched to a gene: 12. Looked up from germline, CDR1 is DFQATT and CDR2 is SNEGSKA (reference sequence). This chain's CDR3 is CSATNPTSGRSDTQYF. The DNA for the CDR3 is TGCAGTGCCACCAATCCGACTAGCGGGAGGTCGGATACGCAGTATTTT.

Comments on this clonotype: Mismatch with germline at one junction end may stem from a read error. The V call is TRBV6-5, the J call TRBJ1-1, with D unclear. This CDR3 has 14 residues. Germline V gene sequence: CDR1 MNHEY, CDR2 SVGAGI. The CDR3 DNA is TGTGCCAGCAGTTACTCGCGGGAGGCCGCTGAATCTTTCTTT. Amino acid sequence: CASSYSREAAESFF.

This clonotype has at least ten counts. CDR3 sequence: CAIKAGDGTDTQYF. The CDR3 DNA reads TGTGCCATCAAGGCGGGAGACGGCACAGATACGCAGTATTTT. V usage is TRBV10-3 and J usage is TRBJ2-3; 7 positions agree with TRBD2. The CDR3 runs 14 residues. Germline loops: CDR1 ENHRY, CDR2 SYGVKD. With V trimmed by 7 bases and J by 1 base, 5 bases remained unmatched.

This clonotype was counted at least ten times. The rearrangement links TRBV28 to TRBJ2-2; perhaps TRBD1 as D (5 bases). Germline V lookup: CDR1 MDHEN, CDR2 SYDVKM. V was clipped by 2 bases and J by 4 bases, with 11 bases between them. The CDR3 consists of 15 residues. CDR3 nucleotides: TGTGCCAGCAGTTTAATGACAGTTGTCACCGGGGAGCTGTTTTTT. It yields the protein CASSLMTVVTGELFF.

Many counts were recorded for this clonotype. The gene calls are TRBV20-1 and TRBJ2-5, with 11 bases fitting TRBD2. The V gene end was trimmed by 3 bases and the J gene end by 3 bases; junction bases not matched to a gene: 3. The CDR3 contains 14 residues. CDR1 and CDR2 from the germline V gene are DFQATT and SNEGSKA (reference sequence). CDR3 sequence: CSASLTSGEETQYF. The DNA of the CDR3 is TGCAGTGCTAGCTTGACTAGCGGGGAAGAGACCCAGTACTTC.

V gene TRBV13 combines with J gene TRBJ2-1, with 11 bases matching TRBD2. Trimming took 4 bases from V and 2 from J; bases not matched to a gene: 4. Germline CDR1 is PRHDT and CDR2 is FYEKMQ (reference sequence). CDR3 length: 16 residues. The CDR3 is CASSSGLAATYNEQFF. CDR3 nucleotides: TGTGCCAGCAGCTCGGGACTAGCGGCTACCTACAATGAGCAGTTCTTC.

This clonotype was seen many times. V usage is TRBV20-1 and J usage is TRBJ2-1, with D perhaps matching TRBD2 (5 bases). CDR3 length: 12 amino acids. V gave up 1 base and J gave up 14 bases, with 15 bases separating them. Germline-derived CDR1 and CDR2 are DFQATT and SNEGSKA (reference sequence). This chain's CDR3 is CSARATRESEFF. Written as DNA, the CDR3 is TGCAGTGCTAGAGCAACAAGGGAGAGCGAGTTCTTC.

This clonotype was found many times. V is TRBV3-1 and J is TRBJ1-1; no clear D gene. The CDR3 runs to 16 residues. V shed 0 bases and J shed 1 base, with 12 bases lying between them. Germline lookup yields CDR1 LGHDT and CDR2 YNNKEL (reference sequence). As DNA, the CDR3 is TGTGCCAGCAGCCAAGATCGCGGCGGAGGGAACACTGAAGCTTTCTTT. Translation: CASSQDRGGGNTEAFF.

Ten or more counts support this clonotype. The rearrangement links TRBV6-6 to TRBJ2-5, with D possibly being TRBD1 or TRBD2 (5 bases each). Trimming stripped 8 bases from V and 3 bases from J, with 10 bases between. The germline V gene has CDR1 MNHNY and CDR2 SVGAGI (reference sequence). CDR3 size: 12 residues. CDR3 DNA sequence: TGTGCCAGCCGGGGCGGCAAAGAGACCCAGTACTTC. Translating it yields CASRGGKETQYF.

This clonotype qualifies as medium-sized (0.01 to 0.1%). The chain carries TRBV12-3 or TRBV12-4 and TRBJ1-1; 7 nucleotides align to TRBD1. V dropped 6 bases and J dropped 5; count of bases not matched to a gene: 9. This CDR3 contains 14 residues. The CDR3 region is CASRGRQGRTEAFF. In nucleotides, the CDR3 is TGTGCCAGCAGGGGGAGACAGGGAAGGACTGAAGCTTTCTTT.

This clonotype was counted at least ten times. The V gene is TRBV20-1, the J gene TRBJ2-1, with D possibly being TRBD2 (6 bases). V lost 3 bases to trimming and J lost 6 bases, with 12 bases between them. Germline CDR1 is DFQATT and CDR2 is SNEGSKA (reference sequence). The CDR3 contains 13 residues. The CDR3 loop reads CSASTGVFNEQFF. For the CDR3, the DNA is TGCAGTGCTAGCACGGGAGTCTTCAATGAGCAGTTCTTC.

This clonotype has ten or more counts. The V and J genes are TRBV5-1 and TRBJ1-1; D gene ambiguous. With 1 base removed from V and 1 base from J, the gap between germline ends came to 11 bases. This CDR3 is 15 amino acids long. Germline V gene data show CDR1 as SGHRS and CDR2 as YFSETQ. The CDR3 region is CASSLIGSENTEAFF. The CDR3 DNA reads TGCGCCAGCAGCTTGATAGGGTCAGAGAACACTGAAGCTTTCTTT.

Ten or more counts support this clonotype. This sequence joins TRBV6-5 and TRBJ2-7; 7 nucleotides align to TRBD2. Germline CDR1 MNHEY, CDR2 SVGAGI. The CDR3 sequence is 17 residues long. J was trimmed by 2 bases and V by 0 bases; bases with no gene match: 10. In DNA form, the CDR3 reads TGTGCCAGCAGTTACTCGGGCCTAGCGGACGGCCCCTACGAGCAGTACTTC. Its translation: CASSYSGLADGPYEQYF.